The 7 T cell receptor beta chains below were found in one sample sequenced in a study of technical replicates of blood from a handful of donors. TCRdb keeps only in-frame clones here, not all; method: immunoSEQ multiplex PCR. The table includes 70,000 to 80,000 clones, about 90% detected once. The material sequenced was T cells isolated from PBMCs. Receptors were obtained from a human donor in good health.

The sample holds one count of this clone. The chain's CDR3 is CASSRSSSGSGRHQQFF. CDR3 bases: TGTGCCAGCAGTCGGTCTTCTAGCGGGAGCGGCCGACATCAGCAGTTCTTC. The chain uses TRBV2 and TRBJ2-1; 10 bases match TRBD2. The germline CDR1 and CDR2 sequences are SNHLY and FYNNEI. The V gene end was trimmed by 5 bases and the J gene end by 11 bases; junction bases not matched to a gene: 18. The length of the CDR3 is 17 residues.

The chain has TRBV7-9 and TRBJ1-1; 9 bases agree with TRBD1. The CDR3 sequence is 15 residues long. CDR1 SEHNR and CDR2 FQNEAQ come from the germline V gene (reference sequence). Losses at the gene ends were 7 bases for V and 6 bases for J; bases not matched to a gene: 12. The CDR3 protein is CASTQIRDRDPEAFF. Here the CDR3 DNA reads TGTGCCAGCACACAAATTCGGGACAGGGATCCTGAAGCTTTCTTT.

The chain uses TRBV7-9 and TRBJ2-7; no firm D call. The germline gives CDR1 SEHNR, CDR2 FQNEAQ (reference sequence). The CDR3 runs to 14 residues. The V end was cut by 3 bases, the J end by 5 bases, with 14 bases between. The CDR3 bases are TGTGCCAGCAGCTTCTCCCGTGTGACAAACGAGCAGTACTTC. It codes for CASSFSRVTNEQYF. Supplemented by reference TRBV7-9 and TRBJ2-7, the full variable domain reads DTGVSQNPRHKITKRGQNVTFRCDPISEHNRLYWYRQTLGQGPEFLTYFQNEAQLEKSRLLSDRFSAERPKGSFSTLEIQRTEQGDSAMYLCASSFSRVTNEQYFGPGTRLTVT.

The chain joins TRBV7-9 to TRBJ2-1; 11 nucleotides line up with TRBD2. The germline V gene encodes CDR1 SEHNR and CDR2 FQNEAQ (reference sequence). Unmatched junction bases numbered 8, after V lost 0 bases and J lost 7 bases. CDR3 length equals 17 residues. DNA of the CDR3: TGTGCCAGCAGCTTAGCTTTGCGGCTAGCGGGAGGAAATGAGCAGTTCTTC. Its translation is CASSLALRLAGGNEQFF.

The chain has TRBV5-1 and TRBJ1-2, with 12 bases matching TRBD1. CDR1 SGHRS and CDR2 YFSETQ come from the germline V gene. The length of the CDR3 is 16 residues. Trimming took 2 bases from V and 4 from J; bases not matched to a gene: 6. Here the CDR3 DNA reads TGCGCCAGCAGCTTTATTCCGGGACAGGGGGCCTATGGCTACACCTTC. As protein: CASSFIPGQGAYGYTF.

The chain employs TRBV9 and TRBJ2-7; TRBD2 matches at 8 bases. The CDR3 extends over 15 amino acids. V gave up 0 bases and J gave up 1 base; unmatched junction bases: 3. Germline-derived CDR1 and CDR2 are SGDLS and YYNGEE. The CDR3 reads CASSVEAGVSYEQYF. The DNA of the CDR3 is TGTGCCAGCAGCGTAGAAGCGGGAGTGTCCTACGAGCAGTACTTC.

The chain recombines TRBV5-1 with TRBJ2-6; D gene ambiguous. This CDR3 is built from 16 residues. V dropped 2 bases and J dropped 4 bases, with 13 bases sitting between them. Germline V gives CDR1 SGHRS, CDR2 YFSETQ. CDR3 coding DNA: TGCGCCAGCAGCTTAGGTCCGGGTGTAGGGGCCAACGTCCTGACTTTC. Its translation is CASSLGPGVGANVLTF.